Below are 26 T cell receptor beta chains sequenced from a single sample in a study of blood T cells in healthy people across ages. Alongside a J-beta primer mix, a sample-barcoded 5' primer served in a second PCR lasting roughly 6 to 11 cycles. A single record per CDR3 protein comes from TCRdb applying MiXCR to the 5' RACE reads. Of approximately 800,000 distinct CDR3 sequences in the sample, approximately 24% are singletons; the top ten hold around 3%. In addition, the sample was reused for a study of T cells of mothers and their children.

Sequencing was performed on blood. These receptors were taken from a boy between 5 and 17 years old in good health.

The rearrangement joins TRBV27 to TRBJ2-5, with 7 bases fitting TRBD1. The J call may be faulty, since TRBJ2-7 better matches the DNA end. CDR3 size: 15 residues. The germline CDR1 and CDR2 sequences are MNHEY and SMNVEV (reference sequence). The CDR3 sequence is CASKKGAYSSYEQYF. DNA of the CDR3: TGTGCCAGCAAAAAGGGGGCCTATAGCTCCTACGAGCAGTACTTC.

The rearrangement uses TRBV19 and TRBJ2-3, with D possibly matching TRBD1 (6 bases). Germline assignment: CDR1 LNHDA and CDR2 SQIVND (reference sequence). V was clipped by 3 bases and J by 2 bases, with 15 bases between them. This CDR3 has 16 amino acids. Here the CDR3 reads CASSISGTTFTDTQYF. CDR3 DNA sequence: TGTGCCAGTAGTATCTCCGGGACAACCTTCACAGATACGCAGTATTTT.

This clonotype turned up a few times. J is TRBJ1-3 and V is TRBV12-3 or TRBV12-4; TRBD1 aligns across 10 bases. The CDR3 has 15 amino acids. The V and J ends lost 7 bases and 2 bases, in that order; junction bases with no gene match: 5. As DNA, the CDR3 is TGTGCCAGCAACCCCGGGACAGGGGCTGGAAACACCATATATTTT. Its translation: CASNPGTGAGNTIYF.

The chain recombines TRBV5-6 with TRBJ1-1; 9 nucleotides agree with TRBD1. With 3 bases clipped from V and 4 bases from J, the junction kept 10 bases outside the gene matches. There are 16 residues in the CDR3. CDR1 and CDR2 (germline): SGHDT, YYEEEE. The CDR3 is CASSYGQGRGGTEAFF. In DNA form, the CDR3 reads TGTGCCAGCAGCTACGGACAGGGGAGGGGGGGCACTGAAGCTTTCTTT.

As DNA, the CDR3 is TGTGCCAGCAGCGACCTGGGAGCTTCAGGCAATCAGCCCCAGCATTTT. Amino acids: CASSDLGASGNQPQHF. The chain carries TRBV2 and TRBJ1-5; no firm D call. V lost 6 bases, J lost 2 bases, and 17 bases lay in between. The CDR3 has 16 amino acids. Per the germline V gene, CDR1 is SNHLY and CDR2 is FYNNEI.

In this sample, this clonotype turned up a few times. The chain links TRBV28 to TRBJ2-2; unclear D gene. The germline gives CDR1 MDHEN, CDR2 SYDVKM. The CDR3 has 14 residues. V lost 8 bases and J lost 5, with 15 bases in between. For the CDR3, the DNA is TGTGCCAGCCTGCGATCTAGAGTAACCGGGGAGCTGTTTTTT. Encoded protein: CASLRSRVTGELFF.

This clonotype has only a few counts. The gene calls are TRBV7-9 and TRBJ2-5, with 10 bases identical to TRBD1. The CDR3 sequence is 15 residues long. Germline-derived CDR1 and CDR2 are SEHNR and FQNEAQ (reference sequence). The trim removed 3 bases at V and 2 bases at J, leaving 3 bases unmatched. CDR3 loop: CASSLDRGWQETQYF. CDR3 sequence (DNA): TGTGCCAGCAGCTTGGACAGGGGGTGGCAAGAGACCCAGTACTTC.

This chain uses TRBV29-1 with TRBJ2-1; D ambiguous. Trimming stripped 5 bases from V and 1 base from J, with 12 bases between. This CDR3 spans 14 amino acids. In germline, CDR1 is SQVTM, CDR2 ANQGSEA. The CDR3 DNA sequence: TGCAGCGTTAACGTCTTACCGTCCTACAATGAGCAGTTCTTC. Amino acid sequence: CSVNVLPSYNEQFF.

This clonotype came up many times. This chain joins TRBV12-3 or TRBV12-4 and TRBJ1-1, with D perhaps matching TRBD1 (5 bases). The CDR3 length is 15 residues. V was trimmed by 4 bases and J by 1 base, leaving 13 bases between them. DNA for the CDR3: TGTGCCAGCAGTTCTATTAGGACACGGAACACTGAAGCTTTCTTT. Translated: CASSSIRTRNTEAFF.

The chain uses TRBV12-3 or TRBV12-4 and TRBJ2-5; D not resolved. V lost 7 bases and J 0 bases, leaving 12 bases between the germline ends. The CDR3 has 14 amino acids. As DNA, the CDR3 is TGTGCCAGCAAGAAAGAAAAGAACCAAGAGACCCAGTACTTC. Translation gives CASKKEKNQETQYF.

This clonotype was counted ten times or more. The J gene is TRBJ2-7, the V gene TRBV9, with 7 bases fitting TRBD1. Per germline, CDR1 SGDLS and CDR2 YYNGEE. The CDR3 is 13 residues long. V shed 4 bases, J shed 3 bases, and the junction held 4 bases outside the gene matches. Here the CDR3 reads CASSTGTVYEQYF. The CDR3 coding sequence is TGTGCCAGCAGCACCGGGACAGTCTACGAGCAGTACTTC.

This clonotype was seen a handful of times. V usage is TRBV28 and J usage is TRBJ2-5; 10 bases fit TRBD2. The J call is uncertain, as TRBJ2-1 better fits the DNA end. Germline CDR1 is MDHEN and CDR2 is SYDVKM. The CDR3 spans 14 residues. The CDR3 region is CASIRETSGHEQFF. The DNA for the CDR3 is TGTGCCAGCATTAGAGAGACTAGCGGGCATGAGCAGTTCTTC.

Regarding this clonotype: An end of the junction does not agree with germline; a read error may underlie this. The gene calls are TRBV15 and TRBJ1-4; tentative D call: TRBD1 (5 bases). The germline CDR1 and CDR2 sequences are LNHNV and YYDKDF (reference sequence). The CDR3 covers 13 residues. In DNA, the CDR3 is TGTGCCACCAGCAGAGAAGGGGAAGAAAATCTGTTTTTT. This codes for CATSREGEENLFF. The full variable domain, completed using reference TRBV15 and TRBJ1-4, is DAMVIQNPRYQVTQFGKPVTLSCSQTLNHNVMYWYQQKSSQAPKLLFHYYDKDFNNEADTPDNFQSRRPNTSFCFLDIRSPGLGDTAMYLCATSREGEENLFFGSGTQLSVL.

The CDR3 DNA sequence: TGTGCCAGCAGTGAAGACAGCTACCAAGAGACCCAGTACTTC. Its translation is CASSEDSYQETQYF. The V gene is TRBV2, the J gene TRBJ2-5; D is undetermined. The CDR3 has 14 residues. V lost 1 base to trimming and J lost 0 bases, with 6 bases between them. Per germline, CDR1 SNHLY and CDR2 FYNNEI. Variable domain in full (rest from reference TRBV2 and TRBJ2-5): EPEVTQTPSHQVTQMGQEVILRCVPISNHLYFYWYRQILGQKVEFLVSFYNNEISEKSEIFDDQFSVERPDGSNFTLKIRSTKLEDSAMYFCASSEDSYQETQYFGPGTRLLVL.

This clonotype was found a few times. V is TRBV12-3 or TRBV12-4 and J is TRBJ1-6; perhaps TRBD1 as D (5 bases). The V and J ends lost 3 bases and 6 bases respectively, with 9 bases between them. The CDR3 consists of 14 residues. CDR3 in DNA: TGTGCCAGCAGTTTCGGGGCAGTTAATTCACCCCTCCACTTT. It specifies CASSFGAVNSPLHF.

The chain carries TRBV11-2 and TRBJ2-4; D is undetermined. This CDR3 has 13 amino acids. Trimming took 10 bases from V and 2 from J, leaving 12 bases between them. Germline CDR1 reads SGHAT; CDR2 reads FQNNGV. For the CDR3, the DNA is TGTGCCATCTTACAGAAGCCCAAAAACATTCAGTACTTC. Residues: CAILQKPKNIQYF.

There are many counts of this clonotype. The V gene is TRBV28, the J gene TRBJ2-7; 9 bases map to TRBD2. Trimming cost V 2 bases and J 2 bases; bases outside gene matches: 1. This CDR3 has 14 residues. CDR1 MDHEN and CDR2 SYDVKM come from the germline V gene. The CDR3 DNA reads TGTGCCAGCAGTTTAGGCGGGGGGGCCTACGAGCAGTACTTC. Translating it yields CASSLGGGAYEQYF.

CDR3 sequence: CSVMRERTKTQYF. DNA of the CDR3: TGCAGCGTTATGAGGGAACGAACAAAGACCCAGTACTTC. The V call is TRBV29-1, the J call TRBJ2-1; D possibly corresponds to TRBD2 (5 bases). Near its end, the DNA agrees better with TRBJ2-5, so the J call may be wrong. The CDR3 contains 13 residues. Germline loops: CDR1 SQVTM, CDR2 ANQGSEA.

The chain uses TRBV10-3 and TRBJ2-3, with 11 nucleotides matching TRBD2. Germline lookup yields CDR1 ENHRY and CDR2 SYGVKD. The CDR3 runs to 14 residues. Trimming removed 9 bases from V and 4 bases from J; junction bases left unmatched: 6. The CDR3 nucleotides are TGTGCCATTCATAGCGGGGGGGCGCCAGATACGCAGTATTTT. Amino acids: CAIHSGGAPDTQYF.

In this sample, this clonotype turned up a few times. The chain employs TRBV10-2 and TRBJ2-1; D is unresolved. The germline CDR1 and CDR2 sequences are WSHSY and SAAADI. The CDR3 is 14 amino acids. With 2 bases removed from V and 5 bases from J, the gap between germline ends came to 10 bases. The CDR3 DNA sequence: TGCGCCAGCAGTGAGAACGCGGCTCACAATGAGCAGTTCTTC. This translates into CASSENAAHNEQFF.

This clonotype was detected a few times. This chain links TRBV4-1 with TRBJ2-3, with 11 nucleotides matching TRBD2. The J segment lost 9 bases and the V segment lost 5 bases, leaving 4 bases of the junction unmatched. This CDR3 has 13 amino acids. Per germline, CDR1 MGHRA and CDR2 YSYEKL. CDR3 nucleotides: TGCGCCAGCAGCGGTACTAGCGGGGGAACGCAGTATTTT. This encodes CASSGTSGGTQYF.

This rearrangement joins TRBV11-2 to TRBJ2-5, with 8 bases that match TRBD1. The CDR3 contains 15 residues. With V trimmed by 5 bases and J by 5 bases, 10 bases remained unmatched. Germline V gene sequence: CDR1 SGHAT, CDR2 FQNNGV. CDR3 DNA sequence: TGTGCCAGCAGCCCGGACAGGGATGTTTTCGAGACCCAGTACTTC. Translating it yields CASSPDRDVFETQYF.

The chain joins TRBV19 to TRBJ1-4; tentative D call: TRBD1 (5 bases). Germline V gives CDR1 LNHDA, CDR2 SQIVND (reference sequence). This CDR3 region has 14 residues. Trimming removed 2 bases at V and 4 bases at J, with 8 bases between. The CDR3 protein is CASSIRQINEKLFF. As DNA, the CDR3 is TGTGCCAGTAGTATAAGACAGATTAATGAAAAACTGTTTTTT.

This clonotype was seen a handful of times. The J gene is TRBJ2-7, the V gene TRBV10-3, with D perhaps TRBD1 (5 bases). This CDR3 contains 11 residues. The ends were cut back, 10 bases at V and 3 bases at J, with 10 bases in the middle. Per the germline V gene, CDR1 is ENHRY and CDR2 is SYGVKD. The CDR3 DNA is TGTGCCAGCGCGACAGACTACGAGCAGTACTTC. It yields the protein CASATDYEQYF.

This clonotype appeared a few times. The rearrangement links TRBV12-3 or TRBV12-4 to TRBJ1-3; a weak D match, TRBD1 (5 bases). The CDR3 sequence is 15 residues long. Trimming removed 6 bases at V and 2 bases at J, with 14 bases between. The CDR3 loop reads CASRIPGPAGNTIYF. In DNA form, the CDR3 reads TGTGCCAGCAGAATCCCGGGGCCCGCTGGAAACACCATATATTTT.

This clonotype has a handful of counts. J is TRBJ2-1 and V is TRBV12-3 or TRBV12-4; D not certain. This CDR3 spans 14 amino acids. The V end was cut by 7 bases, the J end by 3 bases, with 13 bases between. This chain's CDR3 is CASMRQTIYNEQFF. The CDR3 DNA is TGTGCCAGCATGAGACAAACCATCTACAATGAGCAGTTCTTC.